The T cell receptor beta chain under discussion was sequenced for a study of OX40 agonist ivuxolimab in advanced cancers. Turning to the overall study: The costimulatory receptor OX40 (CD134) was targeted by ivuxolimab, a fully human IgG2 agonistic monoclonal antibody. Intravenous ivuxolimab was administered to patients every 2 weeks at six dose levels: 0.01, 0.1, 0.3, 1.5, 3 and 10 mg/kg. Of the approximately 50 patients in dose escalation, around 20 had hepatocellular carcinoma, approximately 15 had melanoma, 9 had renal cell carcinoma and 9 had head and neck cancer. The dose-escalation cohort was about 83% male with a mean age of about 65 years, ranging from roughly 20 to 80. Prior anti-PD-1, anti-PD-L1 or anti-CTLA-4 therapy was permitted, and 35% to 40% of dose-escalation patients had received checkpoint inhibitors. Partial responses occurred in three dose-escalation patients: two with cutaneous melanoma and one with hepatocellular carcinoma. Peripheral TCRbeta sequencing aimed to test whether ivuxolimab altered TCR sequence diversity and caused clonal T-cell expansion. The paper reports the monotherapy dose-escalation portion (N ≈ 52 patients) of the phase I ivuxolimab trial.

In the case of this clone: Its target antigen remains unknown. Base qualities are not at hand, and no much larger clone is one base apart.

Genomic DNA was isolated from the sorted cells so that the TCRbeta CDR3 region could be sequenced. TCRbeta CDR3 regions were sequenced using the immunoSEQ Assay. TCRdb holds this immuneACCESS table with in-frame rearrangements only. Some clones are missing; in checked studies, unresolved V genes explain under half, and the rest has no known cause. This sample gives tens of thousands of clones in total; 83% of them show up just once. The ten largest clonotypes hold roughly 3.3% of the sample. The trial excluded patients who had a history of autoimmune disease or who were on systemic immunosuppression. Peripheral blood for TCR sequencing was collected from all dose cohorts at baseline, on cycle 4 day 1, and on cycle 7 day 1. The samples were taken from a phase I, first-in-human, multicenter, open-label dose-escalation trial of ivuxolimab. Adults with locally advanced or metastatic melanoma, renal cell, hepatocellular, or head and neck squamous cell carcinoma were enrolled in the trial. Before TCR sequencing, CD4+ T cells and CD8+ T cells were sorted from peripheral blood as separate populations.

Beyond this particular receptor, the publication reports: Low levels of normalized T-cell clonal expansion were also seen in some patients who did not respond. At doses of 0.1 to 3.0 mg/kg, clonal expansion of both CD4+ and CD8+ T cells in blood was seen between baseline and week 6. On average, CD8+ T cells showed more expanded clones than CD4+ T cells after ivuxolimab. Which antigens the clonally expanded peripheral T cells were specific for was not determined. In the 0.1-3.0 mg/kg groups, partial responders were among the patients with the lowest normalized peripheral clonal expansion, particularly in CD8+ T cells.

The CDR1 and CDR2 encoded by the germline V gene are SNHLY and FYNNEI. Unmatched junction bases come to 9, with V trimmed by 7 bases and J by 1 base. The CDR3, cysteine through phenylalanine, is 16 amino acids long. Of the read, only the CDR3 DNA is kept; its 48 bases are in frame from base 1. This sequence originates from an adult with an advanced solid tumor such as melanoma, head and neck, liver or kidney cancer. This receptor chain uses TRBV2 and TRBJ2-1; 8 of the junction bases match TRBD2. The sequencing used CD4+ or CD8+ T cells sorted from blood, collected in a trial of the OX40 agonist ivuxolimab. The CDR3 loop reads CASTRRIAGSYNEQFF. The DNA sequence is as follows: TGTGCCAGCACCCGGCGAATAGCGGGATCCTACAATGAGCAGTTCTTC. Here the CDR3 is joined to the reference TRBV2 and TRBJ2-1 genes, and the full variable domain is: EPEVTQTPSHQVTQMGQEVILRCVPISNHLYFYWYRQILGQKVEFLVSFYNNEISEKSEIFDDQFSVERPDGSNFTLKIRSTKLEDSAMYFCASTRRIAGSYNEQFFGPGTRLTVL.